This T cell receptor (beta chain) stems from a study of PD-1 blockade in classical Hodgkin lymphoma. Produced via immunoSEQ multiplex PCR; TCRdb's table is partial and in-frame only. This table has some 84,000 clones, 85% to 95% appearing once. This clone was seen more than once but under ten times. Each of the patients experienced relapse following autologous stem cell transplantation, and their brentuximab vedotin exposure differed. Trimming pared 0 bases from V and 4 bases from J, leaving 13 bases between. Germline loops: CDR1 SGHRS, CDR2 YFSETQ. This CDR3 is 15 amino acids long. The chain employs TRBV5-1 and TRBJ2-5; D ambiguous. The source material was peripheral blood mononuclear cells (PBMCs), sampled before the second cycle of nivolumab. This TCR came from a human donor with classical Hodgkin lymphoma. In nucleotides, the CDR3 is TGCGCCAGCAGCTTGGGGCTAGTAGGTCGAGAGACCCAGTACTTC. Translation gives CASSLGLVGRETQYF. The whole variable domain, filled in from reference TRBV5-1 and TRBJ2-5, reads KAGVTQTPRYLIKTRGQQVTLSCSPISGHRSVSWYQQTPGQGLQFLFEYFSETQRNKGNFPGRFSGRQFSNSRSEMNVSTLELGDSALYLCASSLGLVGRETQYFGPGTRLLVL.